This T cell receptor (beta chain) was sequenced in a study of blood T cell dynamics during melanoma immunotherapy (dated by TCRdb to 2019 to 2021). At the level of the whole study: Patients with metastatic melanoma were treated with first-line pembrolizumab or nivolumab plus ipilimumab as standard of care in the United Kingdom. To find early correlates of response, the study profiled the peripheral T cell receptor repertoires of patients with metastatic melanoma both before and after one cycle of checkpoint inhibitor therapy. The training cohort consisted of consecutive patients, while an additional independent group of patients from the same centre was pooled to form an external validation set. Beyond this particular receptor, the publication reports: A bifurcated reorganization of the PBMC repertoire at W3, with increased clonality or increased diversity, was observed in patients who later achieved disease control, unlike in progressors. Whether the T cell clones driving repertoire changes were melanoma-specific or reflected general immune activation could not be determined in the study. The relatively small sample size was acknowledged as a potential limitation on generalization of the results.

Remarks on this clone: The clone's antigen remains unknown. Qualities for individual bases were not recorded, and no much larger clone is one base off.

The time point label corresponds to: week 3, after first cycle of checkpoint inhibitor. Blood was sampled before treatment (T0) and at week 3 (W3), after the first cycle of checkpoint blockade. Except for two patients with rapid clinical progression, response was assessed 12 weeks after the first infusion by RECIST 1.1; disease control meant complete response, partial response or stable disease. Patients were excluded for prior systemic cancer treatment, concomitant immunosuppressant therapy or synchronous other active malignancies. Both bulk PBMC and plasma cell-free DNA were sequenced for TCR beta so that circulating cells and T cell turnover could be tracked. PBMC were isolated from blood with Lymphoprep and SepMate tubes, followed by red cell lysis. QIAamp DNA Blood Mini kits were used to extract DNA from both PBMC and sorted T cell subsets. Every bulk PBMC sample had a fixed 350 ng of DNA loaded. TCR beta CDR3 sequences were amplified from genomic DNA using the immunoSEQ TCRb Assay kit according to manufacturer instructions. The KAPA Library Quantification Kit for Illumina platforms was used to quantify pooled libraries by qPCR. Sequencing of the pooled libraries was done on an Illumina NextSeq 500, with clustering at roughly 0.55-1.1 pM. The authors' pipeline ran thus. TCR data were analyzed with immunoSEQ ANALYZER and the R LymphoSeq package. A rearrangement efficiency score was calculated as productive divided by the sum of productive and non-productive CDR3 sequences. Clonality was measured with the Gini coefficient and diversity with the Renyi index at alpha=1, compared pairwise between timepoints within each patient. In LymphoSeq, clonal relatedness was computed with an edit distance of 3 and repertoire similarity was computed with the Bhattacharyya coefficient. To classify response, a linear discriminant analysis based on week-3 changes in clonality and diversity was built using the R MASS and caret packages. In its TCRdb copy, this immuneACCESS table keeps in-frame sequences only and misses some clones. Where compared with another copy, unresolved V genes explain less than half of these, and the others have no known cause. V, J and clone size were drawn from that table, and D and trimming were deduced from the DNA. In all, the sample holds approximately 11,000 clones, and roughly 89% of those were seen once. The leading ten clones occupy about 25% of the sample.

From cysteine to phenylalanine, the CDR3 is 14 amino acids long. Of all the DNA, just the CDR3 is kept, 42 bases in frame from base 1. From the germline V gene (reference sequence), CDR1 is SEHNR and CDR2 is FQNEAQ. V was cut back by 6 bases and J by 10 bases, leaving a gap of 18 bases between them. Here the chain combines TRBV7-9 and TRBJ1-4; tentative D gene TRBD1, with 5 bases matching. The clonotype comes from a human donor with melanoma. Sequencing used blood, obtained from a patient treated with checkpoint blockade. The encoded CDR3 is CASREAGVVGKLFF. The bases read TGTGCCAGCAGGGAAGCGGGGGTAGTTGGAAAACTGTTTTTT. Outside the CDR3, residues come from the reference TRBV7-9 and TRBJ1-4 proteins, so the full variable domain is: DTGVSQNPRHKITKRGQNVTFRCDPISEHNRLYWYRQTLGQGPEFLTYFQNEAQLEKSRLLSDRFSAERPKGSFSTLEIQRTEQGDSAMYLCASREAGVVGKLFFGSGTQLSVL.